This T cell receptor beta chain stems from a study of a mutant IDH1 vaccine in newly diagnosed glioma. At the level of the study: Averaging around 42 years of age, treated patients were about 60% male and 37.5% female. It was radiotherapy, temozolomide, or both that patients received previously, with most receiving both.

Data came from immunoSEQ multiplex PCR; TCRdb stores just in-frame clones and leaves some out. Of more than 40,000 clones listed, 88% are singletons. CDR3 length equals 13 residues. Germline V CDR1 and CDR2: SGHAT, FQNNGV. Trimming cost V 7 bases and J 1 base, with 11 bases left between them. With regard to this clone: Its antigen is still unknown.

Stated time point: week 35, safety follow-up. What each vaccine dose contained was 300 ug of mutant IDH1 20-mer peptide, accompanied by topical imiquimod. Overall study findings and caveats: Changes in top peripheral clonotypes did not appear linked to pseudoprogression. Immune responses induced by the vaccine were seen in 80% to 95% of patients, spanning multiple MHC alleles.

The receptor's source is a woman in her thirties or forties with glioma. Specimen: PBMCs, collected from a glioma patient whose treatment included an IDH1 peptide vaccine. The J gene is TRBJ2-7, the V gene TRBV11-2, with D tentatively TRBD1 (6 bases). CDR3 sequence: CASKRQGSYEQYF. As DNA, the CDR3 is TGTGCCAGCAAACGCCAGGGGTCCTACGAGCAGTACTTC. Full variable domain (rest looked up from reference TRBV11-2 and TRBJ2-7): EAGVAQSPRYKIIEKRQSVAFWCNPISGHATLYWYQQILGQGPKLLIQFQNNGVVDDSQLPKDRFSAERLKGVDSTLKIQPAKLEDSAVYLCASKRQGSYEQYFGPGTRLTVT.